These 2 T cell receptor beta chains originate from one sample sequenced in a study of T cells in women clearing cervical HPV infection. The protocol was immunoSEQ multiplex PCR, while the TCRdb copy is restricted to in-frame clones and leaves out a portion. This listing includes some 15,000 clones. Sequencing used blood buffy coat. The receptors were gathered from a woman between 18 and 69 years old with a cervical HPV16 infection that either progressed to CIN3+ or cleared (not recorded which).

As regards this clone: The sequenced fragment ends 3 residues before the CDR3 boundary, so the rest is inferred from the germline J gene. V gene TRBV5-1 combines with J gene TRBJ1-1; 7 bases are shared with TRBD1. V shed 4 bases and J 3 bases; nucleotides not matched to a gene: 6. Germline V gene sequence: CDR1 SGHRS, CDR2 YFSETQ. This CDR3 has 14 amino acids. This chain's CDR3 is CASSVTGTDTEAFF. The part of the CDR3 DNA that was read is TGCGCCAGCAGCGTCACCGGGACAGACACTGAA.

Comments on this clone: The CDR3 extends 3 residues past the end of the read, so its final part is completed from the germline J gene. This same CDR3 is encoded by further DNA sequences in the sample. The chain joins TRBV6-1 to TRBJ1-3; 10 nucleotides agree with TRBD1. Germline V lookup: CDR1 MNHNS, CDR2 SASEGT. The CDR3 loop spans 14 amino acids. J gave up 8 bases and V 0 bases, and 1 base lay outside the gene matches. The CDR3 region is CASSEAGQGYTIYF. Incomplete CDR3 DNA: TGTGCCAGCAGTGAAGCGGGACAGGGGTACACC.